These 27 T cell receptor beta chains were all obtained from the same sample, sequenced in a study of T cell responses to AZD1222 COVID-19 vaccine. Assay: immunoSEQ multiplex PCR; the TCRdb copy retains only in-frame clones and omits some. The table shows fewer than 120,000 clones, with nearly 90% occurring only once. This specimen consisted of peripheral blood, obtained on day 0 of AZD1222 vaccination. The receptor set was obtained from an adult in good health.

This chain joins TRBV4-1 and TRBJ2-1, with D perhaps being TRBD1 or TRBD2 (5 bases each). Germline assignment: CDR1 MGHRA and CDR2 YSYEKL. CDR3 length equals 15 residues. Trimming left V 1 base short and J 2 bases short, with 9 bases between. In nucleotides, the CDR3 is TGCGCCAGCAGCCAAGGGAGGACACCCTACAATGAGCAGTTCTTC. Translation gives CASSQGRTPYNEQFF.

The chain employs TRBV6-6 and TRBJ2-7, with 7 bases identical to TRBD2. Per germline, CDR1 MNHNY and CDR2 SVGAGI (reference sequence). With V trimmed by 5 bases and J by 6 bases, 4 bases remained unmatched. The CDR3 runs to 12 residues. The CDR3: CASSKTSLEQYF. CDR3 DNA: TGTGCCAGCAGTAAGACTAGCCTCGAGCAGTACTTC.

This clone appeared once. The chain joins TRBV4-2 to TRBJ2-1; D uncertain. This CDR3 spans 11 amino acids. Germline CDR1 is LGHNA and CDR2 is YNFKEQ. V was pared by 5 bases and J by 6 bases, with 5 bases between. The DNA for the CDR3 is TGTGCCAGCAGCGTAGTCAATGAGCAGTTCTTC. Translation: CASSVVNEQFF.

The V call is TRBV14, the J call TRBJ1-1; 11 positions agree with TRBD1. The CDR3 loop spans 15 amino acids. V dropped 1 base and J dropped 5; count of bases not matched to a gene: 3. Germline CDR1 SGHDN, CDR2 FVKESK. The CDR3 protein is CASSQGGTGGTEAFF. CDR3 DNA: TGTGCCAGCAGCCAAGGTGGGACAGGGGGTACTGAAGCTTTCTTT.

The V call is TRBV14, the J call TRBJ1-1; possible D gene TRBD1, 6 bases. The germline V and J ends were trimmed by 3 bases and 7 bases, with 15 bases remaining between them. CDR1 and CDR2 (germline): SGHDN, FVKESK. The CDR3 sequence is 14 residues long. The CDR3 nucleotides are TGTGCCAGCAGCCAGAACAGGGTCGGCGGTGAAGCTTTCTTT. Its translation is CASSQNRVGGEAFF.

The J gene is TRBJ1-2, the V gene TRBV19; TRBD1 agrees at 9 bases. The CDR3 length is 14 residues. The J segment lost 6 bases and the V segment lost 3 bases, leaving 5 bases of the junction unmatched. Germline assignment: CDR1 LNHDA and CDR2 SQIVND (reference sequence). The CDR3 region is CASSITGGLDGYTF. The CDR3 coding sequence is TGTGCCAGTAGTATCACAGGGGGCTTAGATGGCTACACCTTC.

This clone came up once. V is TRBV7-9 and J is TRBJ1-2; tentative D call: TRBD1 (6 bases). CDR3 size: 14 residues. CDR1 and CDR2 (germline): SEHNR, FQNEAQ (reference sequence). Trimming pared 5 bases from V and 6 bases from J, leaving 16 bases between. The CDR3 loop is CASSQLGGTNGYTF. CDR3 DNA: TGTGCCAGCAGCCAACTAGGGGGTACCAATGGCTACACCTTC.

The rearrangement links TRBV18 to TRBJ1-1; no clear D gene. The CDR3 is 13 amino acids. Germline CDR1 KGHSH, CDR2 LQKENI. Trimming took 0 bases from V and 4 from J, leaving 6 bases between them. The CDR3 DNA reads as TGTGCCAGCTCACCACCGATCGGCACTGAAGCTTTCTTT. This gives the protein CASSPPIGTEAFF.

The chain uses TRBV9 and TRBJ2-1; no definite D call. V was cut by 0 bases and J by 3 bases, with 13 bases left in between. CDR1 is SGDLS, CDR2 YYNGEE, per germline. The CDR3 extends over 16 amino acids. The CDR3 DNA sequence: TGTGCCAGCAGCGTAGAAGTGGGTGGTGGCTACAATGAGCAGTTCTTC. It encodes CASSVEVGGGYNEQFF.

The V and J genes are TRBV28 and TRBJ1-2, with D perhaps matching TRBD1 (5 bases). There are 13 residues in the CDR3. The V end lost 4 bases, the J end lost 4 bases, and 10 bases lay between the germline ends. Germline assignment: CDR1 MDHEN and CDR2 SYDVKM. CDR3 coding DNA: TGTGCCAGCAGTTCCGGGACTCTCTATGGCTACACCTTC. It yields the protein CASSSGTLYGYTF.

This rearrangement joins TRBV19 to TRBJ2-2; D remains ambiguous. CDR1 LNHDA and CDR2 SQIVND come from the germline V gene (reference sequence). This CDR3 spans 17 amino acids. Trimming left V 2 bases short and J 6 bases short, with 19 bases between. In DNA form, the CDR3 reads TGTGCCAGTAGTATATCCGGTTTTAGGACCACGGCCGGGGAGCTGTTTTTT. Translation: CASSISGFRTTAGELFF.

This clone came up a few times. This chain uses TRBV7-2 with TRBJ1-4; 7 bases match TRBD1. Germline assignment: CDR1 SGHTA and CDR2 FQGNSA. CDR3 length: 15 residues. V was pared by 5 bases and J by 5 bases, with 8 bases of the junction left unmatched. For the CDR3, the DNA is TGTGCCAGCAGCGGACGACAGGGCAGGAATGAAAAACTGTTTTTT. Its translation: CASSGRQGRNEKLFF. The full variable domain, with the rest looked up from reference TRBV7-2 and TRBJ1-4, is GAGVSQSPSNKVTEKGKDVELRCDPISGHTALYWYRQSLGQGLEFLIYFQGNSAPDKSGLPSDRFSAERTGGSVSTLTIQRTQQEDSAVYLCASSGRQGRNEKLFFGSGTQLSVL.

The rearrangement uses TRBV5-4 and TRBJ2-7; TRBD1 might be the D (6 bases). Per germline, CDR1 SGHNT and CDR2 YYREEE (reference sequence). V shed 0 bases and J shed 4 bases, with 14 bases lying between them. The CDR3 contains 15 residues. The CDR3 region has the DNA TGTGCCAGCAGCTTGGCCACCGTGGGGGCTTACGAGCAGTACTTC. It specifies CASSLATVGAYEQYF.

The gene calls are TRBV27 and TRBJ2-2; 8 nucleotides agree with TRBD1. The germline CDR1 and CDR2 sequences are MNHEY and SMNVEV (reference sequence). This CDR3 region has 15 residues. The junction had 18 bases not matched to a gene; V was cut back by 10 bases and J by 11 bases. This CDR3 is CATSEGRGLGYELFF. Here the CDR3 DNA reads TGTGCCACCTCCGAGGGCAGGGGGCTCGGATATGAGCTGTTTTTT.

The V gene is TRBV7-2, the J gene TRBJ1-2; TRBD1 matches 12 bases. CDR3 length: 16 amino acids. The V segment lost 7 bases and the J segment 8 bases; nucleotides outside the gene matches: 14. Per the germline V gene, CDR1 is SGHTA and CDR2 is FQGNSA. The DNA for the CDR3 is TGTGCCAGCATGAGGCTTGGGGGACAGGGGGCGTCAGGCTACACCTTC. This translates into CASMRLGGQGASGYTF. The whole variable domain, remainder taken from reference TRBV7-2 and TRBJ1-2, is GAGVSQSPSNKVTEKGKDVELRCDPISGHTALYWYRQSLGQGLEFLIYFQGNSAPDKSGLPSDRFSAERTGGSVSTLTIQRTQQEDSAVYLCASMRLGGQGASGYTFGSGTRLTVV.

This clone was detected only once. This CDR3 reads CASSPTGGGAGSGELFF. The CDR3 bases are TGCGCCAGCAGCCCCACGGGCGGGGGCGCGGGTTCCGGGGAGCTGTTTTTT. The chain couples TRBV5-1 to TRBJ2-2, with D perhaps TRBD2 (7 bases). V was clipped by 4 bases and J by 6 bases, with 22 bases between them. This CDR3 has 17 amino acids. The V gene's germline CDR1 is SGHRS and CDR2 YFSETQ.

V gene TRBV7-2 combines with J gene TRBJ2-3, with D possibly being TRBD2 (6 bases). This CDR3 has 15 amino acids. V lost 4 bases and J 2 bases, leaving 13 bases between the germline ends. Per germline, CDR1 SGHTA and CDR2 FQGNSA. The CDR3 DNA follows: TGTGCCAGCAGCTCGACTAGAGGGGACACAGATACGCAGTATTTT. Translated, it gives CASSSTRGDTDTQYF.

The CDR3 loop is CASSVGPTGGSGSSEAFF. The CDR3 DNA sequence: TGTGCCAGCAGCGTAGGCCCGACAGGGGGCTCGGGTAGCTCTGAAGCTTTCTTT. V is TRBV9 and J is TRBJ1-1; 10 bases fit TRBD1. The germline V gene encodes CDR1 SGDLS and CDR2 YYNGEE. J lost 6 bases, V lost 0 bases, and 14 bases had no gene match. CDR3 length: 18 amino acids.

The chain employs TRBV9 and TRBJ1-2; TRBD1 might be the D (6 bases). CDR1 is SGDLS and CDR2 is YYNGEE in the germline V gene. This CDR3 has 15 residues. Trimming cost V 0 bases and J 3 bases, with 12 bases left between them. CDR3 loop: CASSVDPGADYGYTF. CDR3 DNA sequence: TGTGCCAGCAGCGTAGATCCGGGGGCCGACTATGGCTACACCTTC.

This chain connects TRBV15 to TRBJ1-1; 10 nucleotides agree with TRBD1. Germline CDR1 and CDR2: LNHNV and YYDKDF (reference sequence). The V and J ends lost 3 bases and 5 bases, in that order; junction bases with no gene match: 15. The CDR3 contains 18 residues. The CDR3 coding sequence is TGTGCCACCAGCAGGAATTTATTGTCCGGGACAGGGGCGACTGAAGCTTTCTTT. Amino acid sequence: CATSRNLLSGTGATEAFF.

The rearrangement joins TRBV7-2 to TRBJ2-5; 9 nucleotides agree with TRBD2. This CDR3 is built from 14 residues. The junction had 4 bases not matched to a gene; V was cut back by 1 base and J by 7 bases. Germline V lookup: CDR1 SGHTA, CDR2 FQGNSA. DNA for the CDR3: TGTGCCAGCAGCTTAGGGACTAGCGAGGGGACCCAGTACTTC. This sequence encodes CASSLGTSEGTQYF.

In its sample, this clone was seen a few times. The gene calls are TRBV3-1 (or the pseudogene TRBV3-2) and TRBJ1-6; D not resolved. Looked up from germline, CDR1 is LGHDT and CDR2 is YNNKEL (reference sequence). V lost 0 bases and J 16 bases, leaving 7 bases between the germline ends. The CDR3 has 11 residues. The CDR3 sequence is CASSQERILHF. The CDR3 DNA sequence: TGTGCCAGCAGCCAAGAACGGATTCTCCACTTT.

The CDR3 nucleotides read TGTGCCAGTAGTACCGACAGGGAGGGTGAAGCTTTCTTT. It codes for CASSTDREGEAFF. V usage is TRBV19 and J usage is TRBJ1-1; 7 bases fit TRBD1. From germline, CDR1 is LNHDA and CDR2 SQIVND (reference sequence). V shed 4 bases and J 7 bases; nucleotides not matched to a gene: 6. The CDR3 has 13 residues.

This clone was picked up one time. The V gene is TRBV3-1 (or the pseudogene TRBV3-2), the J gene TRBJ1-1; D may be TRBD1 (6 bases). The ends were cut back, 3 bases at V and 3 bases at J, with 11 bases in the middle. CDR3 size: 14 residues. CDR1 and CDR2 from the germline V gene are LGHDT and YNNKEL (reference sequence). The CDR3 nucleotides read TGTGCCAGCAGCCATCTTGGGGGGCACACTGAAGCTTTCTTT. It encodes CASSHLGGHTEAFF.

The chain joins TRBV12-3 or TRBV12-4 to TRBJ1-2; 7 bases map to TRBD1. The CDR3 is made up of 13 amino acids. Losses at the gene ends were 6 bases for V and 4 bases for J; bases not matched to a gene: 5. The CDR3 sequence is CASSTGESYGYTF. The CDR3 DNA follows: TGTGCCAGCAGCACAGGGGAGAGCTATGGCTACACCTTC.

The chain links TRBV7-9 to TRBJ1-3; TRBD1 matches 12 bases. Germline V gene data show CDR1 as SEHNR and CDR2 as FQNEAQ (reference sequence). The CDR3 loop spans 16 amino acids. V shed 4 bases, J shed 4 bases, and the junction held 5 bases outside the gene matches. CDR3 protein: CASSWGQGAPGNTIYF. The DNA of the CDR3 is TGTGCCAGCAGCTGGGGACAGGGGGCGCCCGGAAACACCATATATTTT.

The CDR3 is CASSIRLGPGQGDEQYF. CDR3 DNA: TGTGCCAGCAGTATTCGACTAGGACCGGGACAGGGGGACGAGCAGTACTTC. The V and J genes are TRBV7-2 and TRBJ2-7; 11 positions agree with TRBD1. Unmatched junction bases numbered 15, after V lost 6 bases and J lost 5 bases. This CDR3 region has 17 residues. CDR1 SGHTA and CDR2 FQGNSA come from the germline V gene.